The 19 T cell receptor beta chains listed next were all sequenced from one sample in a study of early T cells in non-severe SARS-CoV-2 infection. Each CDR3 protein gets one entry after TCRdb re-called the 5' RACE reads with MiXCR. The table has around 70,000 distinct CDR3 sequences, 12% seen once; the top ten hold around 4%. Sequenced material: whole blood. Receptor source: an adult who was a healthcare worker with PCR-confirmed SARS-CoV-2 infection or an uninfected control (not recorded which).

The chain recombines TRBV29-1 with TRBJ2-1, with TRBD2 matching over 10 bases. The germline V gene has CDR1 SQVTM and CDR2 ANQGSEA. CDR3 length equals 18 residues. Trimming took 4 bases from V and 6 from J; bases not matched to a gene: 18. The CDR3 nucleotides read TGCAGCGTTGCAGGGGGCGCGTTAATCAGCGGGAGGGGCAATGAGCAGTTCTTC. Protein product: CSVAGGALISGRGNEQFF.

This clonotype was detected a few times. One end of the junction is discordant with germline, which a read error may explain. This chain joins TRBV7-2 and TRBJ2-5; 8 nucleotides agree with TRBD2. Germline CDR1 is SGHTA and CDR2 is FQGNSA. The CDR3 runs to 14 residues. The CDR3 DNA reads as TGTGCCAGCAGCTTAACGGGAGGGAAAGAAACCCAGTACTTC. Translated: CASSLTGGKETQYF.

This clonotype was detected ten times or more. The chain is built from TRBV20-1 and TRBJ2-3; TRBD2 is a possible D gene (5 bases). V lost 0 bases and J lost 1, with 11 bases in between. CDR1 is DFQATT and CDR2 is SNEGSKA in the germline V gene (reference sequence). The CDR3 spans 15 residues. CDR3 bases: TGCAGTGCTAGAGATTCGCGCGGGCGCACAGATACGCAGTATTTT. Encoded protein: CSARDSRGRTDTQYF.

This clonotype was seen only a few times. The chain combines TRBV3-1 with TRBJ2-7; maybe TRBD1 (5 bases). Trimming removed 0 bases at V and 2 bases at J, with 11 bases between. Germline CDR1 LGHDT, CDR2 YNNKEL (reference sequence). The CDR3 is made up of 15 amino acids. The CDR3 DNA sequence: TGTGCCAGCAGCCAAGATCCGGGCAGGGCCTACGAGCAGTACTTC. Amino acids: CASSQDPGRAYEQYF.

The V gene is TRBV12-3 or TRBV12-4, the J gene TRBJ2-2; TRBD2 might be the D (5 bases). The CDR3 runs to 15 residues. Trimming pared 2 bases from V and 2 bases from J, leaving 9 bases between. The CDR3: CASSLWTVNTGELFF. The CDR3 region has the DNA TGTGCCAGCAGTTTATGGACTGTCAACACCGGGGAGCTGTTTTTT.

The chain uses TRBV20-1 and TRBJ2-3; 10 bases agree with TRBD2. Germline CDR1 reads DFQATT; CDR2 reads SNEGSKA (reference sequence). The CDR3 length is 16 residues. The ends lost 1 base at V and 2 bases at J; junction bases unmatched: 6. CDR3 region: CSARGIAGGNTDTQYF. The CDR3 nucleotides are TGCAGTGCTAGAGGAATAGCGGGAGGTAACACAGATACGCAGTATTTT.

Only a few counts were recorded for this clonotype. J is TRBJ2-1 and V is TRBV19; 7 bases are a match to TRBD2. From germline, CDR1 is LNHDA and CDR2 SQIVND (reference sequence). V shed 8 bases, J shed 5 bases, and the junction held 12 bases outside the gene matches. The CDR3 covers 15 residues. For the CDR3, the DNA is TGTGCCAGTTCAAGTATGTCTAGCGGAAACAATGAGCAGTTCTTC. It is translated as CASSSMSSGNNEQFF.

This clonotype was seen a few times. A read error may produce the germline difference seen at one junction end. V is TRBV19 and J is TRBJ2-5; 12 nucleotides line up with TRBD2. The CDR3 consists of 16 residues. The germline CDR1 and CDR2 sequences are LNHDA and SQIVND (reference sequence). The CDR3 spells CASNILAGGRGETQYF. The DNA of the CDR3 is TGTGCCAGTAATATACTAGCGGGAGGCCGTGGAGAGACCCAGTACTTC.

This clonotype has only a few counts. This chain connects TRBV7-7 to TRBJ2-7; the D gene is possibly TRBD2 (6 bases). Germline V gene lookup returns CDR1 SSHAT and CDR2 FNYEAQ (reference sequence). Trimming left V 3 bases short and J 7 bases short, with 13 bases between. The length of the CDR3 is 13 residues. CDR3 DNA sequence: TGTGCCAGCAGCTTTGGCGGGGCGTCGGAGCAGTACTTC. It is translated as CASSFGGASEQYF. Full variable domain (rest looked up from reference TRBV7-7 and TRBJ2-7): GAGVSQSPRYKVTKRGQDVTLRCDPISSHATLYWYQQALGQGPEFLTYFNYEAQPDKSGLPSDRFSAERPEGSISTLTIQRTEQRDSAMYRCASSFGGASEQYFGPGTRLTVT.

This clonotype was recorded only once. The V call is TRBV5-1, the J call TRBJ2-1; 9 positions match TRBD1. Germline V gene data show CDR1 as SGHRS and CDR2 as YFSETQ. After removal of 5 bases from V and 3 bases from J, the junction contained 9 bases not matched to a gene. The CDR3 length is 16 residues. The CDR3 DNA reads TGCGCCAGCAGGTCGCAACAGGGGGCTTACTACAATGAGCAGTTCTTC. Its translation: CASRSQQGAYYNEQFF.

This clonotype was counted a few times. The chain uses TRBV27 and TRBJ1-1, with D possibly being TRBD1 (6 bases). Germline CDR1 and CDR2: MNHEY and SMNVEV (reference sequence). CDR3 size: 14 residues. The V and J ends lost 0 bases and 3 bases respectively, with 8 bases between them. The CDR3 DNA is TGTGCCAGCAGTTTATCGGGGGCAGACACTGAAGCTTTCTTT. It codes for CASSLSGADTEAFF.

Concerning this clonotype itself: A much larger clone differs by one base, so this may be a read error. J is TRBJ1-1 and V is TRBV29-1; possibly TRBD1 for D (5 bases). Germline CDR1 is SQVTM and CDR2 is ANQGSEA. This CDR3 spans 11 amino acids. Between the trimmed V and J ends, which lost 5 bases and 10 bases, there was a span of 14 bases. The CDR3 sequence is CSVTARRGAFF. CDR3 coding DNA: TGCAGCGTTACAGCCAGGAGGGGAGCTTTCTTT.

This clonotype was counted at least ten times. The rearrangement joins TRBV20-1 to TRBJ1-5; D is unclear. Germline V lookup: CDR1 DFQATT, CDR2 SNEGSKA (reference sequence). The CDR3 has 15 amino acids. This CDR3 reads CSAPQRDSYNQPQHF. CDR3 bases: TGCAGCGCCCCCCAACGGGATTCTTACAATCAGCCCCAGCATTTT.

This clonotype has more than one count but fewer than ten. The V gene is TRBV6-2 or TRBV6-3, the J gene TRBJ2-7, with D possibly being TRBD1 or TRBD2 (5 bases each). V shed 6 bases and J shed 7 bases, with 22 bases lying between them. CDR1 and CDR2 from the germline V gene are MNHEY and SVGEGT. This CDR3 region has 15 residues. The DNA of the CDR3 is TGTGCCAGCAGCCTCCTGACGGGGACCTGGGGGGAGCAGTACTTC. The encoded protein is CASSLLTGTWGEQYF.

The V call is TRBV9, the J call TRBJ2-3; D is uncertain. Germline assignment: CDR1 SGDLS and CDR2 YYNGEE. This CDR3 region has 13 residues. V was shortened by 5 bases and J by 4 bases, with 11 bases between the two germline ends. The CDR3 DNA reads as TGTGCCAGCAGTTATGAGTTGGCAGATACGCAGTATTTT. This translates into CASSYELADTQYF. The variable domain in full, completed from reference TRBV9 and TRBJ2-3, reads DSGVTQTPKHLITATGQRVTLRCSPRSGDLSVYWYQQSLDQGLQFLIQYYNGEERAKGNILERFSAQQFPDLHSELNLSSLELGDSALYFCASSYELADTQYFGPGTRLTVL.

This clonotype was recorded many times. The chain employs TRBV9 and TRBJ2-7, with D possibly matching TRBD2 (5 bases). Trimming left V 4 bases short and J 1 base short, with 9 bases between. From germline, CDR1 is SGDLS and CDR2 YYNGEE. The CDR3 runs 13 residues. The CDR3 nucleotides are TGTGCCAGCAGCCCCTCGGGGTCCTACGAGCAGTACTTC. Its translation: CASSPSGSYEQYF.

The sample holds many counts of this clonotype. J is TRBJ2-3 and V is TRBV7-2; D not resolved. The V end was cut by 4 bases, the J end by 6 bases, with 11 bases between. Germline V gene lookup returns CDR1 SGHTA and CDR2 FQGNSA. The CDR3 spans 13 residues. CDR3 sequence reads: CASSSVVGDTQYF. CDR3 DNA: TGTGCCAGCAGCTCTGTGGTGGGGGATACGCAGTATTTT.

This clonotype was picked up a small number of times. The chain uses TRBV29-1 and TRBJ2-1; D not certain. The CDR3 contains 11 residues. Germline-derived CDR1 and CDR2 are SQVTM and ANQGSEA. Trimming left V 0 bases short and J 6 bases short, with 3 bases between. In nucleotides, the CDR3 is TGCAGCGTTGAAGAGATCAATGAGCAGTTCTTC. It encodes CSVEEINEQFF.

This clonotype was counted ten times or more. This chain uses TRBV29-1 with TRBJ2-7, with D possibly called TRBD1 or TRBD2 (5 bases each). The CDR3 is made up of 12 amino acids. Per the germline V gene, CDR1 is SQVTM and CDR2 is ANQGSEA. V lost 8 bases to trimming and J lost 4 bases, with 15 bases between them. CDR3 nucleotides: TGCAGCTTCCAGTGGGGGAGTTACGAGCAGTACTTC. Amino acid sequence: CSFQWGSYEQYF.